This TCR beta chain was sequenced during a study of blood T cell repertoires in COVID-19. In the authors' workflow: Scientists estimated how many nucleated cells there were by amplifying reference gene primers. The protocol was immunoSEQ multiplex PCR, while the TCRdb copy is restricted to in-frame clones and leaves out a portion. V and J calls and clone size are as listed in that table; D and trimming were resolved from the DNA. The sample has hundreds of thousands of clones, about 89% seen once; the top ten hold 1.2%. Germline V CDR1 and CDR2: SGDLS, YYNGEE. V gave up 4 bases and J gave up 2 bases, with 34 bases separating them. The CDR3 has 22 amino acids.

This chain connects TRBV9 to TRBJ1-3; weak D call: TRBD1 (5 bases). The source is a man between 35 and 55 years old with acute or convalescent COVID-19. The specimen was peripheral blood. DNA for the CDR3: TGTGCCAGCAGCCCTGGACCAAACTTGAGACAGACGATTATCCTCCCTGGAAACACCATATATTTT. It is translated as CASSPGPNLRQTIILPGNTIYF.